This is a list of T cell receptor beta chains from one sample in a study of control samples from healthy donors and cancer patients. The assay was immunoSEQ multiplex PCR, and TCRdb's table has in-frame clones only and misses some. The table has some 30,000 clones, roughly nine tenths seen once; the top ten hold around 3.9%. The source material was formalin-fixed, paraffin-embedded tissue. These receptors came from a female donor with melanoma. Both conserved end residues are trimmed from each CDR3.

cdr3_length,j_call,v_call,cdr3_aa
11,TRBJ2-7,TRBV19,ASSLPGGYEQY
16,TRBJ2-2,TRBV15,ATSSPGLAGATGRELF
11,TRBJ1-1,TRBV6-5,ASRKDGNTEAF
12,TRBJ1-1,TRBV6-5,ASRPRAGGTEAF
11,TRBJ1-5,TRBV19,ASSIVWDQPQH
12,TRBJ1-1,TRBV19,ASSIRRVNTEAF
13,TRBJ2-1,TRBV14,ASSPRANSYNEQF
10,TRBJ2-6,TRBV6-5,ASSFGANVLT
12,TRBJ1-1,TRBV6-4,ASKKSGLNTEAF
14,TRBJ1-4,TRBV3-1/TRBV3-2,ASSQAMGGRSGKLF
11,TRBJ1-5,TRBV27,ASSYQYNQPQH
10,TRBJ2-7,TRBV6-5,ASSLDRGEQY
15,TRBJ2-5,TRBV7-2,ASSLARDPWGQETQY
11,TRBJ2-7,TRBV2,ASSKDTRYEQY
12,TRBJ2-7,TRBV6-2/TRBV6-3,ASSYEAGTGEQY
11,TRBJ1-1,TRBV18,ASSLDRNTEAF
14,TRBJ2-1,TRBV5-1,ASSPRLAGGGNEQF
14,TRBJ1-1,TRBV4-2,ASSQDGVNRGTEAF
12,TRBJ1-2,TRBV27,ASSLLPRDYGYT
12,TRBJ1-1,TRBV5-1,ASSPREGVTEAF
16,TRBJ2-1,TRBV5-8,ASSPPGRGRATLNEQF
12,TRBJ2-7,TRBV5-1,ASRITSYSYEQY
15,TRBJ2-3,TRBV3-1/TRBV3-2,ASSYSGTSVSTDTQY
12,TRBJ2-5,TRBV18,ASLTGGREETQY
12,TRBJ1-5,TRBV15,AIGPRQDNQPQH
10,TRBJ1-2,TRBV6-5,ASRGDDYGYT
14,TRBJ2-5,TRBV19,ASSIKPGLASETQY
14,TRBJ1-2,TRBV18,ASSPGLSGSSYGYT
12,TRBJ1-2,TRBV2,ASSERQGRVGYT
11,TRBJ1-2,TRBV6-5,ASQTGGRLGYT
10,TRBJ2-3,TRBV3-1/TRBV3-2,ASRSRGDTQY
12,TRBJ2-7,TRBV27,ASSLSRGNYEQY
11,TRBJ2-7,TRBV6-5,ASSYSWNYEQY
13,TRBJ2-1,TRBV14,ASSTTTSSYNEQF
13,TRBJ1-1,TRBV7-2,ASRESGLLNTEAF
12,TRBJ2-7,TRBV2,ASTMTKATYEQY
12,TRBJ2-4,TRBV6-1,ASSEGQPGNIQY
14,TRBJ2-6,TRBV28,ASSLWSGTGANVLT
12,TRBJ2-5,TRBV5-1,ASIAGDLGETQY
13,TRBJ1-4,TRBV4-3,ASSQASKYNEKLF
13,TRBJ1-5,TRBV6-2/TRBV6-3,ASTPRGQSNQPQH
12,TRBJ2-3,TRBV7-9,ASSLAGKADTQY
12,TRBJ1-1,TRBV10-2,ASSRTRSNTEAF
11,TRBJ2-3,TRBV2,ASTWRDADTQY
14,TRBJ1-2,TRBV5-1,ASKINTGGANYGYT
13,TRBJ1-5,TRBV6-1,ASSEMGQEVQPQH
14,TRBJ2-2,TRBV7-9,ASSLFRGRDTGELF
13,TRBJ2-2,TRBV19,ASSRGWANTGELF
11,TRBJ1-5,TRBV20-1,SASRVSNQPQH
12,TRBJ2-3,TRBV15,ATSRDRPQDTQY
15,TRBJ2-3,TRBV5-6,ASSLNSGFTGTDTQY
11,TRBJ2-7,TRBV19,ASSIVGSYEQY
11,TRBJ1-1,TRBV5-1,ASSADRGVEAF
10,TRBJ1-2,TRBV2,ASSEVGEGYT
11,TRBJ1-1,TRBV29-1,SGGVQMNTEAF
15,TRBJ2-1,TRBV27,ASSSSPAGSSYNEQF
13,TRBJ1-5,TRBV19,ASSIQAQGGQPQH
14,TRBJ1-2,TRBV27,ASSLSPSTGLSGYT
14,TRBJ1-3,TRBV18,ASSQTGPNSGNTIY